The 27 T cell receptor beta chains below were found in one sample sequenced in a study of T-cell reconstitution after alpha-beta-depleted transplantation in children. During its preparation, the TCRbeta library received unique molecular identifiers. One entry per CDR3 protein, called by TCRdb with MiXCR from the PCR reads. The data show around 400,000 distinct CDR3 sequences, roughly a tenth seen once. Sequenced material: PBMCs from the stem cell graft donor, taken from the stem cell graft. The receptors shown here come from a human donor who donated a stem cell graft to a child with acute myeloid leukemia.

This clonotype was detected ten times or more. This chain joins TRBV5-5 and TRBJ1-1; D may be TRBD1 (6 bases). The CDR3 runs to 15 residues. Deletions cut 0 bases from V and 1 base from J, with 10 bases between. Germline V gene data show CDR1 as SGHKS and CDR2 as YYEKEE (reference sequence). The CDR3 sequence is CASSLDGGANTEAFF. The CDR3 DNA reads TGTGCCAGCAGCTTGGACGGGGGGGCGAACACTGAAGCTTTCTTT.

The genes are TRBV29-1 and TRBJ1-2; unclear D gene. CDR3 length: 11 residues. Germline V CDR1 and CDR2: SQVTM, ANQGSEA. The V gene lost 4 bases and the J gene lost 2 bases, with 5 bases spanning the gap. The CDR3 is CSVVSNYGYTF. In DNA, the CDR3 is TGCAGCGTTGTGTCGAACTATGGCTACACCTTC.

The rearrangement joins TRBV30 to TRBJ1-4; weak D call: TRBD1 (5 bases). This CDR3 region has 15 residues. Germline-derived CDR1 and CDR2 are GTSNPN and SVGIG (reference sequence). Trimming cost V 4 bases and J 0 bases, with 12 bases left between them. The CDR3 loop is CAWTDGTSTNEKLFF. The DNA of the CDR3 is TGTGCCTGGACGGATGGGACTTCAACTAATGAAAAACTGTTTTTT.

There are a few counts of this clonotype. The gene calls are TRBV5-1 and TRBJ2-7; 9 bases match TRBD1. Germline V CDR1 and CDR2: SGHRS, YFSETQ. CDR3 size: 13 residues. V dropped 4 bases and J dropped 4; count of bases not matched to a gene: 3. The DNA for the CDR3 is TGCGCCAGCAGCATGGGACAGGGTTACGAGCAGTACTTC. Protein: CASSMGQGYEQYF.

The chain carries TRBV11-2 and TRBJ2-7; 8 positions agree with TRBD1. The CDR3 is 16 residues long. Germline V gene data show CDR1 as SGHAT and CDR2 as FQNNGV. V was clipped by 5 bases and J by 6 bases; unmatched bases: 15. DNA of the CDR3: TGTGCCAGCAGCCCAGGGACAGGACGAATTCCCTGCGAGCAGTACTTC. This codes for CASSPGTGRIPCEQYF.

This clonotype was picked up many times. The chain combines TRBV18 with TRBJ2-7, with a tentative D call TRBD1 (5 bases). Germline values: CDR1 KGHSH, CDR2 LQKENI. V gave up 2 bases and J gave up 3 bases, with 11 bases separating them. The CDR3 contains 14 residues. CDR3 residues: CASSPYHDSYEQYF. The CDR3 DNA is TGTGCCAGCTCACCATACCACGACAGCTACGAGCAGTACTTC.

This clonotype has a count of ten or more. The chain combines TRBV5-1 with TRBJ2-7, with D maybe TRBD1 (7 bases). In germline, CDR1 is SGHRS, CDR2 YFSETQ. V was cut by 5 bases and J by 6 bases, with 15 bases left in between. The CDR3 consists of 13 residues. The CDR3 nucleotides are TGCGCCAGCAGTACACAGGGGAGGATCGAGCAGTACTTC. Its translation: CASSTQGRIEQYF. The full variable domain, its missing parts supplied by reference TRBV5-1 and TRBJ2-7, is KAGVTQTPRYLIKTRGQQVTLSCSPISGHRSVSWYQQTPGQGLQFLFEYFSETQRNKGNFPGRFSGRQFSNSRSEMNVSTLELGDSALYLCASSTQGRIEQYFGPGTRLTVT.

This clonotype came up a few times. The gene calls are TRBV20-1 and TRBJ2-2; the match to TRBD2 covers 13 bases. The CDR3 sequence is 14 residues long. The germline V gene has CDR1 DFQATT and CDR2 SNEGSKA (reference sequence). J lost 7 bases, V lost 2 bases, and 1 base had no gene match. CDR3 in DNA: TGCAGTGCTAGAAGGACTAGCGGGGGCGGGGAGCTGTTTTTT. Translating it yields CSARRTSGGGELFF.

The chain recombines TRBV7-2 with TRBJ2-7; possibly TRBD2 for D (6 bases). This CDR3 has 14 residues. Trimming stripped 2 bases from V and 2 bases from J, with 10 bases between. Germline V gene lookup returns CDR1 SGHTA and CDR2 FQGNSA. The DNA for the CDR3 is TGTGCCAGCAGCTTAATGGGGGGAGCCTACGAGCAGTACTTC. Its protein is CASSLMGGAYEQYF.

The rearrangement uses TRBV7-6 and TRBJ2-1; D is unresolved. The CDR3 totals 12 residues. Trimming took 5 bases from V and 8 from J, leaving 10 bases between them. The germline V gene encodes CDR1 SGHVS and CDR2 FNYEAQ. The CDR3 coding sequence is TGTGCCAGCAGCCCCGGGTTCGATGAGCAGTTCTTC. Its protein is CASSPGFDEQFF.

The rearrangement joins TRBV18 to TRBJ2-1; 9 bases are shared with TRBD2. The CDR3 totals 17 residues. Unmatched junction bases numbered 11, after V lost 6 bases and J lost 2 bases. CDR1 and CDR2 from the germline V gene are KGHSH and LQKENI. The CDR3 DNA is TGTGCCAGCTCGGACGGCGCAGGCGGGGGGGCCTACAATGAGCAGTTCTTC. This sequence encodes CASSDGAGGGAYNEQFF. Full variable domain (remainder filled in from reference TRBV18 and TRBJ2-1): NAGVMQNPRHLVRRRGQEARLRCSPMKGHSHVYWYRQLPEEGLKFMVYLQKENIIDESGMPKERFSAEFPKEGPSILRIQQVVRGDSAAYFCASSDGAGGGAYNEQFFGPGTRLTVL.

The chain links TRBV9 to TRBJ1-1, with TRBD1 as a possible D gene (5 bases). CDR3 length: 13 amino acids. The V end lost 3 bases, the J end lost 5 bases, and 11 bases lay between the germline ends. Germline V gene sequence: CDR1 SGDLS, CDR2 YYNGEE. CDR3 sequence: CASSGGGVTEAFF. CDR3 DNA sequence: TGTGCCAGCAGCGGCGGGGGGGTTACTGAAGCTTTCTTT. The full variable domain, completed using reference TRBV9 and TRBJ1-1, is DSGVTQTPKHLITATGQRVTLRCSPRSGDLSVYWYQQSLDQGLQFLIQYYNGEERAKGNILERFSAQQFPDLHSELNLSSLELGDSALYFCASSGGGVTEAFFGQGTRLTVV.

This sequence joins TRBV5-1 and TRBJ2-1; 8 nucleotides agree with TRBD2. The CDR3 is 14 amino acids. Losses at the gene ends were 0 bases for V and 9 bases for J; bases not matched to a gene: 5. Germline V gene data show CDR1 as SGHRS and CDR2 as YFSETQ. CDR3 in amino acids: CASSLEAGVVEQFF. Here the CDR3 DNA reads TGCGCCAGCAGCTTGGAAGCGGGAGTTGTTGAGCAGTTCTTC. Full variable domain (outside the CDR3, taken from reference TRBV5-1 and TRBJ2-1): KAGVTQTPRYLIKTRGQQVTLSCSPISGHRSVSWYQQTPGQGLQFLFEYFSETQRNKGNFPGRFSGRQFSNSRSEMNVSTLELGDSALYLCASSLEAGVVEQFFGPGTRLTVL.

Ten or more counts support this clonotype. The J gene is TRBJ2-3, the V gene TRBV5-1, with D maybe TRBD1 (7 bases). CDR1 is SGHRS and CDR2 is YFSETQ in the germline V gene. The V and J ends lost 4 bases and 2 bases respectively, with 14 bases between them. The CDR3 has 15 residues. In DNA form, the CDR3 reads TGCGCCAGCAGCCCTGGCAGGGGGGCCACAGATACGCAGTATTTT. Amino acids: CASSPGRGATDTQYF.

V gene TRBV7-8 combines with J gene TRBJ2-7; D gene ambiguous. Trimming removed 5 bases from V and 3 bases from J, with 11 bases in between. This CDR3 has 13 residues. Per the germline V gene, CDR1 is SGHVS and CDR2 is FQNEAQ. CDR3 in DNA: TGTGCCAGCAGCCTCAATGCAATCTACGAGCAGTACTTC. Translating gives CASSLNAIYEQYF.

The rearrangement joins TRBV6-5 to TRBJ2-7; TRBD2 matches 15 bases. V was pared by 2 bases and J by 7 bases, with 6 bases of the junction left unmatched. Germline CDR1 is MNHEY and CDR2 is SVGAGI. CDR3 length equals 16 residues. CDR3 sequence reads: CASSYPGTSGRLEQYF. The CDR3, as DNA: TGTGCCAGCAGTTACCCTGGGACTAGCGGGAGGCTGGAGCAGTACTTC.

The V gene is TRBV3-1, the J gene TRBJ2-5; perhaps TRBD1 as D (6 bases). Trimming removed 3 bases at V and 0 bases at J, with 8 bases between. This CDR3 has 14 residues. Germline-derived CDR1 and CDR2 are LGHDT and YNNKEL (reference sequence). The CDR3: CASSHYRDQETQYF. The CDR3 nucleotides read TGTGCCAGCAGCCACTACAGGGACCAAGAGACCCAGTACTTC.

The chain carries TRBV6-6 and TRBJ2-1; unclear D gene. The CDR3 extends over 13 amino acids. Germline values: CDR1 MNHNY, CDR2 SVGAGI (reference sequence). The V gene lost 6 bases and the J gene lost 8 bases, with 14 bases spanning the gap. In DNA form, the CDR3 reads TGTGCCAGCAGCTCAACGGCGCGCGATGAGCAGTTCTTC. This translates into CASSSTARDEQFF.

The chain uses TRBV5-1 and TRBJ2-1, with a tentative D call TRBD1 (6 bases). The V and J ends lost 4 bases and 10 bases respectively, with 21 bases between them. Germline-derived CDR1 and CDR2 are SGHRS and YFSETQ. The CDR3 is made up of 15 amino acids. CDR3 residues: CASSPGTSSALEQFF. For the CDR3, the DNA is TGCGCCAGCAGCCCCGGGACATCCTCGGCTCTAGAGCAGTTCTTC.

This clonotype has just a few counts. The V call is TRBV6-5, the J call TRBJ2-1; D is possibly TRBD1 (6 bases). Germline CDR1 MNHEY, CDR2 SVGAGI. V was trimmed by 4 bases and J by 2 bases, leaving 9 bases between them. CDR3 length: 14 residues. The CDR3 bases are TGTGCCAGCAGTTTTAGGACAGCCTACAATGAGCAGTTCTTC. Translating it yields CASSFRTAYNEQFF.

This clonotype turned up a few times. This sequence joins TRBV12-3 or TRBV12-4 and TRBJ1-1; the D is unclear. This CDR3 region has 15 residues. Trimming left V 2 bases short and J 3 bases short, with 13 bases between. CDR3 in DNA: TGTGCCAGCAGTTTACGCTCAGGTCGGGACACTGAAGCTTTCTTT. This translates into CASSLRSGRDTEAFF.

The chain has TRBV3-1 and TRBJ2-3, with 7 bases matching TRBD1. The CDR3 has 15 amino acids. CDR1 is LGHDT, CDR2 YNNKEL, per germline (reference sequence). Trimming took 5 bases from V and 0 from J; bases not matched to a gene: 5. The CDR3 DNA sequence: TGTGCCAGCAGCTCGGGACAGACTAGCACAGATACGCAGTATTTT. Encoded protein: CASSSGQTSTDTQYF.

CDR3 protein: CASSVAGQGLGELFF. CDR3 nucleotide sequence: TGTGCCAGCAGCGTAGCCGGGCAGGGCCTCGGGGAGCTGTTTTTT. The chain couples TRBV9 to TRBJ2-2; tentatively, D is TRBD1 (5 bases). Germline V lookup: CDR1 SGDLS, CDR2 YYNGEE. Trimming stripped 0 bases from V and 7 bases from J, with 13 bases between. The CDR3 has 15 amino acids.

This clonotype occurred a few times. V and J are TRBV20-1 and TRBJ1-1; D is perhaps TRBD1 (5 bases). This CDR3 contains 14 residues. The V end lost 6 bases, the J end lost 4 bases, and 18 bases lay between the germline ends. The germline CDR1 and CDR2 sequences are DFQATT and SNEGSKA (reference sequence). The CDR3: CSARRGGGGTEAFF. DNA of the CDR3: TGCAGTGCGAGACGGGGCGGGGGAGGCACTGAAGCTTTCTTT.

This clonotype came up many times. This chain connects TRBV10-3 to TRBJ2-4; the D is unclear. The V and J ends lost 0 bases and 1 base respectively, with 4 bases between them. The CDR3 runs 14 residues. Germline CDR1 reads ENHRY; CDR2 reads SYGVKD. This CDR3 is CAISESGAKNIQYF. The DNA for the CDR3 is TGTGCCATCAGTGAGTCAGGGGCCAAAAACATTCAGTACTTC.

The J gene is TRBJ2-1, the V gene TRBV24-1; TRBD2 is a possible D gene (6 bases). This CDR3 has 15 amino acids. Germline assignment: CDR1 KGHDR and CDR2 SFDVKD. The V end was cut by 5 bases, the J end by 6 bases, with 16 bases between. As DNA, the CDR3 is TGTGCCACCAGTGCAGCCGGGACTCTAATCAATGAGCAGTTCTTC. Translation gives CATSAAGTLINEQFF.

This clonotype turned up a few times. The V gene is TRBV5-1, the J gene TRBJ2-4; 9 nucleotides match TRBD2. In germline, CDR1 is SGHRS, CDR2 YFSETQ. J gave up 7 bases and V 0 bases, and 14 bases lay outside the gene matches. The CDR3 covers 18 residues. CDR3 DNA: TGCGCCAGCAGCTTGGGCCTTAGCGGGGGACCGAACGGGAACATTCAGTACTTC. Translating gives CASSLGLSGGPNGNIQYF.